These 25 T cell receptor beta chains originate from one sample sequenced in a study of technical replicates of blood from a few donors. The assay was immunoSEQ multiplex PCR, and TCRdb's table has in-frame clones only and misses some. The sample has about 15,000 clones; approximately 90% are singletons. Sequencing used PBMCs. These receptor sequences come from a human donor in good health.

CDR3 coding DNA: TGTGCCACCAGCAGTAATAGAGGCCAAGTCTATGGCTACACCTTC. This translates into CATSSNRGQVYGYTF. The gene calls are TRBV15 and TRBJ1-2; D call uncertain. The germline gives CDR1 LNHNV, CDR2 YYDKDF (reference sequence). The CDR3 length is 15 residues. Trimming took off 3 bases at V and 4 bases at J, with 15 bases between the two ends.

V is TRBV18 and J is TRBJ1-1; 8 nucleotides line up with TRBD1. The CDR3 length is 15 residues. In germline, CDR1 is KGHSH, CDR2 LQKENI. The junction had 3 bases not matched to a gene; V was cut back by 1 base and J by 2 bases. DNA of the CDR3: TGTGCCAGCTCACCACGGGACAGGACTAACACTGAAGCTTTCTTT. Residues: CASSPRDRTNTEAFF.

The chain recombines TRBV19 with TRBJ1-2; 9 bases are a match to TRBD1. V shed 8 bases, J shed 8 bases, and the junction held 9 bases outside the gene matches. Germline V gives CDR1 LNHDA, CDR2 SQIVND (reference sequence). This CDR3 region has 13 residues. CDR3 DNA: TGTGCCAGTGGGGACAGGGAGATCGTCGGCTACACCTTC. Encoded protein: CASGDREIVGYTF.

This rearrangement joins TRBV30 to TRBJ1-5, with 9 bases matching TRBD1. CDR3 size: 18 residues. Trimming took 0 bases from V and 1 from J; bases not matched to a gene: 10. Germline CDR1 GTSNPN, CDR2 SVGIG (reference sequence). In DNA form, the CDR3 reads TGTGCCTGGAGTGTTAGGGACAGGGTGATAAAGAGCAATCAGCCCCAGCATTTT. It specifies CAWSVRDRVIKSNQPQHF.

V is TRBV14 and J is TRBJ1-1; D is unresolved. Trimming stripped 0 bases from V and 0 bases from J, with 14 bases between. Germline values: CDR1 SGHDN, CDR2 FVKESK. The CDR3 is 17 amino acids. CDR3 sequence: CASSQDPGRLMNTEAFF. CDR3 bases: TGTGCCAGCAGCCAAGATCCTGGCCGTCTGATGAACACTGAAGCTTTCTTT. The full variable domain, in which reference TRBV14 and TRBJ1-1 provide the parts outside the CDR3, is EAGVTQFPSHSVIEKGQTVTLRCDPISGHDNLYWYRRVMGKEIKFLLHFVKESKQDESGMPNNRFLAERTGGTYSTLKVQPAELEDSGVYFCASSQDPGRLMNTEAFFGQGTRLTVV.

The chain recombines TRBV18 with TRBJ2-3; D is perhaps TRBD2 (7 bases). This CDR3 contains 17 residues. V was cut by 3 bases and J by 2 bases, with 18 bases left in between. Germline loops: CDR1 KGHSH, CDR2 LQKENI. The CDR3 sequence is CASSPFGLGGNTDTQYF. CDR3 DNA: TGTGCCAGCTCACCTTTTGGACTAGGGGGGAACACAGATACGCAGTATTTT.

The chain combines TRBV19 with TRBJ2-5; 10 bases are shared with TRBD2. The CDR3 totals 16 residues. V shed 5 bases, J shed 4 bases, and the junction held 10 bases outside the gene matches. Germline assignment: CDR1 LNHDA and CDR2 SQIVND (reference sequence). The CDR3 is CASSSQAGGPGETQYF. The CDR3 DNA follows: TGTGCCAGTAGTTCCCAAGCGGGAGGGCCGGGAGAGACCCAGTACTTC. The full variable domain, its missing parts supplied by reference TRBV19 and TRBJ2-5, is DGGITQSPKYLFRKEGQNVTLSCEQNLNHDAMYWYRQDPGQGLRLIYYSQIVNDFQKGDIAEGYSVSREKKESFPLTVTSAQKNPTAFYLCASSSQAGGPGETQYFGPGTRLLVL.

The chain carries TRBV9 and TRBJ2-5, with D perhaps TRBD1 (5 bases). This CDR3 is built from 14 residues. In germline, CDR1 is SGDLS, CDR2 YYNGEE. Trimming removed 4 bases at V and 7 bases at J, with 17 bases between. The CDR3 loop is CASSPVGQGGTQYF. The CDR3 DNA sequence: TGTGCCAGCAGCCCCGTTGGGCAGGGCGGGACCCAGTACTTC.

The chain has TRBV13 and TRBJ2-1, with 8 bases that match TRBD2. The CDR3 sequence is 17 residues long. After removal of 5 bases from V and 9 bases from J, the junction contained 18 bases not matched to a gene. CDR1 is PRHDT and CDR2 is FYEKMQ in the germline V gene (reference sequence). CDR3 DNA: TGTGCCAGCAGCCAGCCTCTCGGACTAGCCCTACCAATTGAGCAGTTCTTC. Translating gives CASSQPLGLALPIEQFF.

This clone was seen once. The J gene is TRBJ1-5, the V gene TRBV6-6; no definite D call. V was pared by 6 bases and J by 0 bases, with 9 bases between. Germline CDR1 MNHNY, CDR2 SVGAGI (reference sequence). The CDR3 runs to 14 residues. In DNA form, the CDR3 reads TGTGCCAGCAGAGACACGTATAGCAATCAGCCCCAGCATTTT. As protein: CASRDTYSNQPQHF.

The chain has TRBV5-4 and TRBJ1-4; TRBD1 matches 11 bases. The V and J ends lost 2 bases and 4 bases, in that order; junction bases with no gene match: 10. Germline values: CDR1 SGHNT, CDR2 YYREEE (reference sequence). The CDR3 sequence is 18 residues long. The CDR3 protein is CASSFGQGALGGNEKLFF. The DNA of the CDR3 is TGTGCCAGCAGCTTTGGACAGGGGGCTCTTGGTGGTAATGAAAAACTGTTTTTT.

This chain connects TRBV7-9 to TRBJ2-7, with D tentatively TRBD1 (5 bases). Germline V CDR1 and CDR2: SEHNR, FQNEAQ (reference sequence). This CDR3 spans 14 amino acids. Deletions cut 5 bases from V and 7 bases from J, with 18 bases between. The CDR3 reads CASSQTAQPWEQYF. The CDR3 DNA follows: TGTGCCAGCAGCCAGACAGCTCAACCTTGGGAGCAGTACTTC.

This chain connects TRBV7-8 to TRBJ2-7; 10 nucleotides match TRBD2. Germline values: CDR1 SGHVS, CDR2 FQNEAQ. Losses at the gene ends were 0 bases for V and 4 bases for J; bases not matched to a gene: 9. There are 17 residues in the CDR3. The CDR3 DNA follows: TGTGCCAGCAGCTTAGCGCTAACTAGCGGGAAGGGGTACGAGCAGTACTTC. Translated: CASSLALTSGKGYEQYF.

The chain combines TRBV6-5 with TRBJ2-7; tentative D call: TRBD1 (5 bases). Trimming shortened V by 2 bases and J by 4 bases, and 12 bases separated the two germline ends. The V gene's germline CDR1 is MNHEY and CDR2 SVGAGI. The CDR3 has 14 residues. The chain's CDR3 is CASSYARVGYEQYF. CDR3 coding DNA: TGTGCCAGCAGTTACGCCAGGGTTGGATACGAGCAGTACTTC.

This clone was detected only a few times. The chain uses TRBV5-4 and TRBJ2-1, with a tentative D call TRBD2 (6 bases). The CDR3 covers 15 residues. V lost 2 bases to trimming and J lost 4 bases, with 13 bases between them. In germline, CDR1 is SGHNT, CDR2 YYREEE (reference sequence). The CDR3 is CASSFWVSGYNEQFF. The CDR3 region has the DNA TGTGCCAGCAGCTTTTGGGTTAGCGGATACAATGAGCAGTTCTTC.

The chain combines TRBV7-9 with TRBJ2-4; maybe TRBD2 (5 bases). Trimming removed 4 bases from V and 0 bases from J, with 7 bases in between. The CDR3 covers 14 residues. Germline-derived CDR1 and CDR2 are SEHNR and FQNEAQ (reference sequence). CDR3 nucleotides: TGTGCCAGCAGCTCGAGGGTAGCCAAAAACATTCAGTACTTC. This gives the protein CASSSRVAKNIQYF.

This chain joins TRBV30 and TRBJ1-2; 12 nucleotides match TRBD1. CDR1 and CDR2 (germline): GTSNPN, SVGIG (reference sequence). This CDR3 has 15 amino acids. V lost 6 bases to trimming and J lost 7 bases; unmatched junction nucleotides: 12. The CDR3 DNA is TGTGCCTGTCCCCAGTGGGGGACAGGGGGCTCTGGCTACACCTTC. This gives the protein CACPQWGTGGSGYTF. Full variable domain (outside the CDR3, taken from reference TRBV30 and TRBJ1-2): SQTIHQWPATLVQPVGSPLSLECTVEGTSNPNLYWYRQAAGRGLQLLFYSVGIGQISSEVPQNLSASRPQDRQFILSSKKLLLSDSGFYLCACPQWGTGGSGYTFGSGTRLTVV.

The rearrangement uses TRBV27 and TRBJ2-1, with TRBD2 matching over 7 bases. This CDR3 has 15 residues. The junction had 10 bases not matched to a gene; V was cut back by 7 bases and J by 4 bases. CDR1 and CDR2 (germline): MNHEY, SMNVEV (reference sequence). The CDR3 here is CASKSGARPYNEQFF. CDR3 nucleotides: TGTGCCAGCAAGAGCGGGGCCCGCCCTTACAATGAGCAGTTCTTC.

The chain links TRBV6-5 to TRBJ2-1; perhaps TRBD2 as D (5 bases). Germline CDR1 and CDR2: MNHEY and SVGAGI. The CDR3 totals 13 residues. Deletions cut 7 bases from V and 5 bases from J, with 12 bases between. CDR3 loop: CASTSDLNNEQFF. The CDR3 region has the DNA TGTGCCAGCACCTCGGACTTGAACAATGAGCAGTTCTTC.

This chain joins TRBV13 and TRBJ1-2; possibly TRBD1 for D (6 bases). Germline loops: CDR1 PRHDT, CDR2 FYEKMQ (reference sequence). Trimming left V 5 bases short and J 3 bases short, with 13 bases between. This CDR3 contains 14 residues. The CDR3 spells CASSPGAGDYGYTF. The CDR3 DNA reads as TGTGCCAGCAGCCCGGGGGCGGGAGACTATGGCTACACCTTC.

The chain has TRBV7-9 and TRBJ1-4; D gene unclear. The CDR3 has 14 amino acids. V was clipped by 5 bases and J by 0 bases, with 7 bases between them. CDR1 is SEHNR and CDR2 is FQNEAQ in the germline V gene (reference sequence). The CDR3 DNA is TGTGCCAGCAGCCCCAGGTCAACTAATGAAAAACTGTTTTTT. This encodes CASSPRSTNEKLFF.

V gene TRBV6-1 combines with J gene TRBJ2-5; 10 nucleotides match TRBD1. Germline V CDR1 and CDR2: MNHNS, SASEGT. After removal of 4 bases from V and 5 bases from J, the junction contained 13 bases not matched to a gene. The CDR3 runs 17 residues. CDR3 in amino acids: CASSGQGARTYGETQYF. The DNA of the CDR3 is TGTGCCAGCAGTGGACAGGGGGCTCGAACTTATGGGGAGACCCAGTACTTC.

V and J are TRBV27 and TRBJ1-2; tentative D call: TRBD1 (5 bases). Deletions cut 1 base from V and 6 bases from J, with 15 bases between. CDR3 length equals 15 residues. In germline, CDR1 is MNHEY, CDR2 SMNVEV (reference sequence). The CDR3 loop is CASSLFGGMENGYTF. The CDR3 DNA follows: TGTGCCAGCAGTTTATTTGGGGGGATGGAGAATGGCTACACCTTC.

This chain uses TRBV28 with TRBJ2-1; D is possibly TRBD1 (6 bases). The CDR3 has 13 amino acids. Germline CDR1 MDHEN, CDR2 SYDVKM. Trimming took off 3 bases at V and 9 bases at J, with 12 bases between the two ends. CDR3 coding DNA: TGTGCCAGCAGTTTCCTCAGGGGTATTGAGCAGTTCTTC. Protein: CASSFLRGIEQFF.

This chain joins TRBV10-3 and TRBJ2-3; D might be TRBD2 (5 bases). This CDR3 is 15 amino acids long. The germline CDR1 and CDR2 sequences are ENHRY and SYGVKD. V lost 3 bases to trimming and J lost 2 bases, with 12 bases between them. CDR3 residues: CAISEGRADTDTQYF. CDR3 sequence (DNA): TGTGCCATCAGTGAAGGGCGGGCCGACACAGATACGCAGTATTTT.